The 3 T cell receptor beta chains below were found in one sample sequenced in a study of T cell responses to AZD1222 COVID-19 vaccine. Assay used: immunoSEQ multiplex PCR; TCRdb lists only in-frame clones, some missing. Among 140,000 to 150,000 clones, around 88% were seen once, and the ten largest hold approximately 15%. The sequences come from peripheral blood, collected on day 0 of AZD1222 vaccination. The receptors here all came from an adult in good health.

CDR3 loop: CASSLAGTGAGYTF. The CDR3 DNA is TGCGCCAGCAGCTTGGCGGGAACAGGGGCCGGCTACACCTTC. The V call is TRBV5-1, the J call TRBJ1-2, with 7 bases lining up with TRBD1. The CDR3 is made up of 14 amino acids. Trimming at V came to 0 bases and at J to 8 bases, leaving 7 bases not matched to a gene. Germline-derived CDR1 and CDR2 are SGHRS and YFSETQ.

The J gene is TRBJ1-2, the V gene TRBV6-5; tentatively, D is TRBD1 (6 bases). V lost 6 bases and J lost 4, with 9 bases in between. The CDR3 is made up of 12 amino acids. Per germline, CDR1 MNHEY and CDR2 SVGAGI. CDR3 in DNA: TGTGCCAGCAGCAGGGGAGGCTATGGCTACACCTTC. As protein: CASSRGGYGYTF.

The chain is built from TRBV6-2 or TRBV6-3 and TRBJ2-3; D call uncertain. There are 11 residues in the CDR3. Germline lookup yields CDR1 MNHEY and CDR2 SVGEGT. Trimming took off 5 bases at V and 6 bases at J, with 6 bases between the two ends. CDR3 region: CASSAADTQYF. CDR3 coding DNA: TGTGCCAGCAGTGCAGCGGATACGCAGTATTTT.